One and the same sample provided the 18 T cell receptor beta chains below, sequenced in a study of cytomegalovirus exposure and HLA in healthy donors. Primers for the PCR totalled 60 Vbeta and 13 Jbeta. Sequencing used immunoSEQ multiplex PCR; TCRdb keeps in-frame clones, though not all of them. The profile shows roughly 130,000 clones, 75% to 85% of them singletons. The sequenced sample consisted of PBMCs. Receptors originate from a man over 45 in good health and CMV-seronegative.

This clone has just one count. V usage is TRBV5-4 and J usage is TRBJ1-1, with 11 positions matching TRBD1. J gave up 5 bases and V 4 bases, and 7 bases lay outside the gene matches. Germline V gene lookup returns CDR1 SGHNT and CDR2 YYREEE (reference sequence). This CDR3 region has 15 residues. As DNA, the CDR3 is TGTGCCAGCAGCCTAGGACAGGGGGCGCGAACTGAAGCTTTCTTT. Protein product: CASSLGQGARTEAFF.

The rearrangement joins TRBV7-8 to TRBJ2-1; the match to TRBD2 covers 8 bases. This CDR3 has 18 amino acids. Trimming cost V 5 bases and J 4 bases; bases outside gene matches: 16. From germline, CDR1 is SGHVS and CDR2 FQNEAQ. CDR3 in DNA: TGTGCCAGCAGCCCGATCTCTGGGGCGGGGGGCCTTTACAATGAGCAGTTCTTC. Encoded protein: CASSPISGAGGLYNEQFF.

This chain links TRBV7-3 with TRBJ2-3; TRBD1 matches 8 bases. The CDR3 spans 15 residues. Germline trimming cut 2 bases from V and 4 bases from J; bases unmatched to any gene: 5. Germline-derived CDR1 and CDR2 are SGHTA and FQGTGA. CDR3 DNA: TGTGCCAGCAGCTTACAGGGGGCGAGCGCAGATACGCAGTATTTT. Translating it yields CASSLQGASADTQYF.

The chain recombines TRBV5-1 with TRBJ2-5, with 11 bases lining up with TRBD1. Judging by the DNA end, TRBJ2-7 fits better; the J call may be wrong. This CDR3 comprises 14 residues. Germline V lookup: CDR1 SGHRS, CDR2 YFSETQ. For the CDR3, the DNA is TGCGCCAGCAGCTTGGAAGGGACAGGGGGCGAGCAGTACTTC. This gives the protein CASSLEGTGGEQYF.

The gene calls are TRBV11-2 and TRBJ2-7; maybe TRBD2 (5 bases). Trimming stripped 5 bases from V and 3 bases from J, with 14 bases between. The CDR3 spans 14 residues. Germline V CDR1 and CDR2: SGHAT, FQNNGV. The CDR3 loop reads CASSLNSRGYEQYF. Written as DNA, the CDR3 is TGTGCCAGCAGCCTTAACTCCCGGGGCTACGAGCAGTACTTC.

V usage is TRBV13 and J usage is TRBJ1-1, with D unclear. V was trimmed by 5 bases and J by 8 bases, leaving 12 bases between them. The CDR3 totals 12 residues. In germline, CDR1 is PRHDT, CDR2 FYEKMQ (reference sequence). This CDR3 is CASSLVRAEAFF. The CDR3 coding sequence is TGTGCCAGCAGCCTAGTCCGCGCCGAAGCTTTCTTT.

A few counts support this clone. CDR3 loop: CASSYAGNTEAFF. The CDR3 DNA reads as TGTGCCAGCAGTTACGCCGGGAACACTGAAGCTTTCTTT. V usage is TRBV6-5 and J usage is TRBJ1-1, with D unresolved. Germline V gene data show CDR1 as MNHEY and CDR2 as SVGAGI. There are 13 residues in the CDR3. With 2 bases removed from V and 1 base from J, the gap between germline ends came to 5 bases.

The J gene is TRBJ1-4, the V gene TRBV4-1, with 9 nucleotides matching TRBD1. The CDR3 covers 15 residues. CDR1 is MGHRA, CDR2 YSYEKL, per germline. The ends lost 3 bases at V and 6 bases at J; junction bases unmatched: 5. CDR3 in DNA: TGCGCCAGCAGCCATACACAGGGGGCCGATGAAAAACTGTTTTTT. It encodes CASSHTQGADEKLFF.

The genes are TRBV19 and TRBJ1-6, with D tentatively TRBD1 (6 bases). V lost 2 bases to trimming and J lost 8 bases, with 13 bases between them. Germline V gene sequence: CDR1 LNHDA, CDR2 SQIVND (reference sequence). This CDR3 comprises 15 residues. The CDR3 region is CASSITGFKDSPLHF. CDR3 coding DNA: TGTGCCAGTAGTATAACAGGGTTTAAGGATTCACCCCTCCACTTT.

This chain uses TRBV5-1 with TRBJ2-3; 7 positions agree with TRBD2. This CDR3 comprises 14 residues. Germline V CDR1 and CDR2: SGHRS, YFSETQ. With 6 bases clipped from V and 0 bases from J, the junction kept 4 bases outside the gene matches. The CDR3 region is CASTRGDSTDTQYF. CDR3 nucleotides: TGCGCCAGCACCCGGGGGGACAGCACAGATACGCAGTATTTT.

The CDR3 nucleotides are TGTGCTAGTGGTTTGGTACCCGGACAGGCATTATACCAAGAGACCCAGTACTTC. This gives the protein CASGLVPGQALYQETQYF. V is TRBV12-5 and J is TRBJ2-5; 7 bases match TRBD1. Germline CDR1 reads LGHNT; CDR2 reads FRNRAP. The J segment lost 0 bases and the V segment lost 0 bases, leaving 10 bases of the junction unmatched. CDR3 size: 18 residues.

This sequence joins TRBV5-1 and TRBJ2-7, with 9 bases that match TRBD1. This CDR3 comprises 15 residues. J gave up 6 bases and V 1 base, and 8 bases lay outside the gene matches. The germline CDR1 and CDR2 sequences are SGHRS and YFSETQ. For the CDR3, the DNA is TGCGCCAGCAGCTTGTACTGGACAGGGGCTGGCGAGCAGTACTTC. Encoded protein: CASSLYWTGAGEQYF.

The chain joins TRBV6-1 to TRBJ2-5; TRBD1 matches at 8 bases. With the DNA end fitting TRBJ2-7 better, the J assignment may be wrong. Germline CDR1 reads MNHNS; CDR2 reads SASEGT. The CDR3 spans 13 residues. The CDR3: CASSGQGPNEQYF. For the CDR3, the DNA is TGTGCCAGCAGTGGACAGGGGCCGAACGAGCAGTACTTC.

The CDR3 nucleotides read TGTGCCAGCAGTTTAAAGCTAGCGGGGGGGCCAGGCACCGGGGAGCTGTTTTTT. Its translation: CASSLKLAGGPGTGELFF. This chain joins TRBV27 and TRBJ2-2, with 12 nucleotides matching TRBD2. From germline, CDR1 is MNHEY and CDR2 SMNVEV (reference sequence). The V gene end was trimmed by 2 bases and the J gene end by 4 bases; junction bases not matched to a gene: 8. The CDR3 covers 18 residues.

The chain combines TRBV5-1 with TRBJ2-7; D may be TRBD2 (7 bases). The V gene lost 7 bases and the J gene lost 2 bases, with 16 bases spanning the gap. Germline CDR1 reads SGHRS; CDR2 reads YFSETQ. This CDR3 has 14 residues. CDR3 DNA sequence: TGCGCCAGCCGTGGGGGGGCCAGGACCTACGAGCAGTACTTC. As protein: CASRGGARTYEQYF.

The chain uses TRBV5-1 and TRBJ1-2; TRBD1 matches at 8 bases. The CDR3 runs 15 residues. Unmatched junction bases numbered 8, after V lost 0 bases and J lost 7 bases. Germline V lookup: CDR1 SGHRS, CDR2 YFSETQ. The CDR3 nucleotides are TGCGCCAGCAGCTTGGGGACAGGGCCGGGCGGTGGCTACACCTTC. It yields the protein CASSLGTGPGGGYTF.

The CDR3: CASSESFGTSGNTIYF. The CDR3 nucleotides read TGTGCCAGCAGTGAATCTTTTGGGACAAGCGGAAACACCATATATTTT. V is TRBV6-1 and J is TRBJ1-3; D is perhaps TRBD1 (6 bases). The length of the CDR3 is 16 residues. Germline V CDR1 and CDR2: MNHNS, SASEGT. Trimming stripped 2 bases from V and 4 bases from J, with 15 bases between.

This chain joins TRBV6-4 and TRBJ1-2, with TRBD1 matching over 12 bases. The length of the CDR3 is 13 residues. In germline, CDR1 is MRHNA, CDR2 SNTAGT. V shed 4 bases, J shed 8 bases, and the junction held 2 bases outside the gene matches. Written as DNA, the CDR3 is TGTGCCAGCAGTGGCGGGACAGGGGGCGGCTACACCTTC. Amino acid sequence: CASSGGTGGGYTF.